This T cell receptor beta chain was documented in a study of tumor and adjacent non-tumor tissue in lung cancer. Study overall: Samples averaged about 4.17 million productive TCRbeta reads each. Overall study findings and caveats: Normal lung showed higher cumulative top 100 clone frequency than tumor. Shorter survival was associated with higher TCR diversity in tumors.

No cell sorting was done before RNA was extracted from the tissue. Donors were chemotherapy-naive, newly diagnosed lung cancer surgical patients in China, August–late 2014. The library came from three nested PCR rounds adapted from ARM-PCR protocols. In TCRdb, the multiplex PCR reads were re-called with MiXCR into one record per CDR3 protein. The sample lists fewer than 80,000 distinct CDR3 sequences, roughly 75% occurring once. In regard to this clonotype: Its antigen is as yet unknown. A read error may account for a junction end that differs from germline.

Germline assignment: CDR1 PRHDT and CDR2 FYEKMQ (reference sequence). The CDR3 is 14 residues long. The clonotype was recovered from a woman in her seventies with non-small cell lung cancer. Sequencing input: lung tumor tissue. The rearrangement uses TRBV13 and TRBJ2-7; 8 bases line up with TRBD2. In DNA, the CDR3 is TGTGCCAGCATCACTCGGGGGGGAGGCTACGTGCAGTACTTC. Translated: CASITRGGGYVQYF.